Listed below are T cell receptor beta chains from one sample, sequenced in a study of blood T cell repertoires in COVID-19. Some clones are missing from TCRdb's copy, which holds only in-frame ones; the method was immunoSEQ multiplex PCR. The sample holds approximately 94,000 clones, roughly 80% seen once. The sample consisted of peripheral blood. These receptors all come from a human donor in a cohort sampled during active COVID-19. Each CDR3 is given with its conserved first and last residue. A D gene is named only where the DNA matches it firmly. Clone sizes are given selectively: once, few, many, or a class where the clone is expanded.

clone_size j_call d_call v_call cdr3_aa cdr3_nt
NA TRBJ2-1 TRBD2 TRBV3-1/TRBV3-2 CASRLAGVDNEQFF TGTGCCAGCAGACTAGCGGGAGTCGACAATGAGCAGTTCTTC
NA TRBJ1-1 NA TRBV28 CASETRNGGSTEAFF TGTGCCAGCGAAACACGGAACGGGGGATCAACTGAAGCTTTCTTT
NA TRBJ2-2 TRBD1 TRBV28 CASSFGQDTGELFF TGTGCCAGCAGTTTCGGACAGGACACCGGGGAGCTGTTTTTT
NA TRBJ2-7 NA TRBV14 CASSQELGLSYEQYF TGTGCCAGCAGCCAAGAGTTGGGACTTAGCTACGAGCAGTACTTC
NA TRBJ2-1 TRBD2 TRBV4-1 CASSQQQPGLASYNEQFF TGCGCCAGCAGCCAACAGCAACCGGGACTAGCTTCCTACAATGAGCAGTTCTTC
once TRBJ1-1 NA TRBV7-9 CASSIRDKPEAFF TGTGCCAGCAGTATTCGGGACAAGCCCGAAGCTTTCTTT
NA TRBJ2-7 NA TRBV19 CASKQAYGLYEQYF TGTGCCAGTAAGCAGGCTTATGGTCTCTACGAGCAGTACTTC
NA TRBJ2-7 NA TRBV7-9 CASSLGSGLVEQYF TGTGCCAGCAGCTTAGGAAGCGGGTTAGTCGAGCAGTACTTC
NA TRBJ2-7 NA TRBV29-1 CSVGTDSYEQYF TGCAGCGTTGGGACAGACTCCTACGAGCAGTACTTC
NA TRBJ1-1 NA TRBV6-5 CASRSPGDTEAFF TGTGCCAGCAGGAGCCCCGGGGACACTGAAGCTTTCTTT
NA TRBJ2-3 TRBD2 TRBV5-1 CASSRTSGGAQDTQYF TGCGCCAGCAGCCGAACTAGCGGGGGGGCCCAAGATACGCAGTATTTT
NA TRBJ1-2 TRBD1 TRBV5-6 CASSPDRGRRDGYTF TGTGCCAGCAGCCCCGACAGGGGGCGCAGGGATGGCTACACCTTC
NA TRBJ1-6 TRBD1 TRBV27 CASSTTGADSLHF TGTGCCAGCAGTACCACAGGGGCGGACTCCCTCCACTTT
NA TRBJ2-5 TRBD1 TRBV19 CASSIGGQGGETQYF TGTGCCAGTAGTATAGGGGGACAGGGTGGCGAGACCCAGTACTTC
once TRBJ1-6 NA TRBV2 CASRPQGRTYNSPLHF TGTGCCAGCAGGCCACAAGGGAGGACCTATAATTCACCCCTCCACTTT
NA TRBJ1-1 TRBD1 TRBV5-6 CASSWQPGDRANTEAFF TGTGCCAGCAGCTGGCAACCGGGGGACAGGGCGAACACTGAAGCTTTCTTT
NA TRBJ2-1 NA TRBV7-6 CASSFTSLPYNEQFF TGTGCCAGCAGCTTCACTAGCCTGCCCTACAATGAGCAGTTCTTC
NA TRBJ2-7 TRBD1 TRBV11-3 CASSQGQGRYEQYF TGTGCCAGCAGTCAGGGACAGGGAAGGTACGAGCAGTACTTC
NA TRBJ1-5 TRBD1 TRBV6-2/TRBV6-3 CASSYMTGGTQNQPQHF TGTGCCAGCAGTTACATGACAGGGGGGACCCAAAATCAGCCCCAGCATTTT
NA TRBJ2-1 TRBD2 TRBV28 CASSSTSGSSYNEQFF TGTGCCAGCAGTTCAACTAGCGGCAGCTCCTACAATGAGCAGTTCTTC
NA TRBJ1-2 TRBD1 TRBV5-4 CASSLSGGPNYGYTF TGTGCCAGCAGCTTATCAGGGGGACCTAACTATGGCTACACCTTC
NA TRBJ2-4 NA TRBV6-5 CASSYRRGSGQNIQYF TGTGCCAGCAGTTACCGTCGGGGGAGCGGTCAAAACATTCAGTACTTC
NA TRBJ1-1 TRBD1 TRBV18 CASSPRQGAVTEAFF TGTGCCAGCTCACCTCGACAGGGGGCGGTCACTGAAGCTTTCTTT
few TRBJ1-2 TRBD1 TRBV18 CASSSGGTANYGYTF TGTGCCAGCTCATCTGGTGGGACAGCCAACTATGGCTACACCTTC
NA TRBJ1-1 NA TRBV10-3 CAISERPAWSTEAFF TGTGCCATCAGTGAGAGGCCAGCCTGGAGCACTGAAGCTTTCTTT
NA TRBJ2-7 TRBD2 TRBV10-1 CASSPVVGGSYEQYF TGCGCCAGCAGCCCCGTGGTGGGGGGGTCCTACGAGCAGTACTTC